This T cell receptor beta chain was retrieved from a study of T cells in Graves' hyperthyroidism and ophthalmopathy. Patients were excluded because of uncontrolled infection, other autoimmune disease, pregnancy or lactation. Authors of the study amplified TCR beta CDR3 regions from RNA transcripts. The TCR CDR3 first-round RT-PCR relied on the HTBI primer set. TCRdb fed the multiplex PCR reads into MiXCR, producing one record per CDR3 protein. The sample includes around 600,000 distinct CDR3 sequences, 45% seen only once; the top ten take less than 9%. CDR3 length: 16 amino acids. V dropped 6 bases and J dropped 0 bases, with 15 bases sitting between them. Germline V CDR1 and CDR2: SGHVS, FNYEAQ.

The sample taken for sequencing was peripheral blood or thyroid tissue (not recorded which). The receptor was derived from an adult man with Graves' disease, either hyperthyroidism or ophthalmopathy (not recorded which). The chain couples TRBV7-6 to TRBJ1-5; D call uncertain. The CDR3 bases are TGTGCCAGCAGTACGGGCTCCGTTTATAGCAATCAGCCCCAGCATTTT. Amino acids: CASSTGSVYSNQPQHF.